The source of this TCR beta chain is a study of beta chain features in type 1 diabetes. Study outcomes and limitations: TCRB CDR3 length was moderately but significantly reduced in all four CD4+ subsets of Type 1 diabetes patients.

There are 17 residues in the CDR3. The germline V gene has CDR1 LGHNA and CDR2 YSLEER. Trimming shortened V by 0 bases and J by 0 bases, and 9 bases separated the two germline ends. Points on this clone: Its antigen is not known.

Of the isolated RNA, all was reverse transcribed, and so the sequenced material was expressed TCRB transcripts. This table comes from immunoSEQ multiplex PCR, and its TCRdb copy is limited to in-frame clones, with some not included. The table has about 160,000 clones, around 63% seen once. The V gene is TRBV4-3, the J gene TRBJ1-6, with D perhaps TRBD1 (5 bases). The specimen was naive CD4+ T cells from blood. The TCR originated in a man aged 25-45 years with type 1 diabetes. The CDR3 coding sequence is TGCGCCAGCAGCCAAGATGCAGGGAGCTCCTATAATTCACCCCTCCACTTT. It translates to CASSQDAGSSYNSPLHF.